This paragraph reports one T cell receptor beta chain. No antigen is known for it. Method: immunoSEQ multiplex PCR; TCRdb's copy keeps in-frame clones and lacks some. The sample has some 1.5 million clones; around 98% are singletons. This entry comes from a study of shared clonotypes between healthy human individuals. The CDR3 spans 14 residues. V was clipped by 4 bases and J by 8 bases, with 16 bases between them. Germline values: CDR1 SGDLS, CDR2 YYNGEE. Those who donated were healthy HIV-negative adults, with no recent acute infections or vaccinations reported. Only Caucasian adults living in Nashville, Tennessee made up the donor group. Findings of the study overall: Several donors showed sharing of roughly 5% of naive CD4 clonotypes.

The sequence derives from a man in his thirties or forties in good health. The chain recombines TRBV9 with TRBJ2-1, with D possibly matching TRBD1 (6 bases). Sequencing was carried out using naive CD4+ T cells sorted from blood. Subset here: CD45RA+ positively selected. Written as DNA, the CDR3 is TGTGCCAGCAGCTACAGGGTGGGGGTCGATGAGCAGTTCTTC. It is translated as CASSYRVGVDEQFF.